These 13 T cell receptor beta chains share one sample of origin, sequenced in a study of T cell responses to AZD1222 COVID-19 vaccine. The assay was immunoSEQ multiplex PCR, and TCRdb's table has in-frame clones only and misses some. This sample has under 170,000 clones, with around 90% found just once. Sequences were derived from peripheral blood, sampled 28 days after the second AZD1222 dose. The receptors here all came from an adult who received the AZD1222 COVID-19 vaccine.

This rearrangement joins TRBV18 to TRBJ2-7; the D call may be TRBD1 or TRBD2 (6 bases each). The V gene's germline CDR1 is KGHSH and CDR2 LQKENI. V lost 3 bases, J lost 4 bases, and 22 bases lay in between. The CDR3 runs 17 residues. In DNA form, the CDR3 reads TGTGCCAGCTCACCCCCCGGTTTCGGGGGCCCCTCGTACGAGCAGTACTTC. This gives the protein CASSPPGFGGPSYEQYF.

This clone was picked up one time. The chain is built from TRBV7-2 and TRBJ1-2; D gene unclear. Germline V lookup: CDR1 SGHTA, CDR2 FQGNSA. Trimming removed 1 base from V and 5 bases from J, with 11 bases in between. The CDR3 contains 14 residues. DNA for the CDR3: TGTGCCAGCAGCTTAGTCCGTGCGGGGTATGGCTACACCTTC. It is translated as CASSLVRAGYGYTF.

The CDR3 reads CAWSVAGLGREQYF. The CDR3, as DNA: TGTGCCTGGAGTGTAGCGGGGCTAGGTAGGGAGCAGTACTTC. V is TRBV30 and J is TRBJ2-7; TRBD2 matches at 7 bases. CDR1 is GTSNPN, CDR2 SVGIG, per germline (reference sequence). V shed 0 bases, J shed 7 bases, and the junction held 9 bases outside the gene matches. This CDR3 region has 14 residues.

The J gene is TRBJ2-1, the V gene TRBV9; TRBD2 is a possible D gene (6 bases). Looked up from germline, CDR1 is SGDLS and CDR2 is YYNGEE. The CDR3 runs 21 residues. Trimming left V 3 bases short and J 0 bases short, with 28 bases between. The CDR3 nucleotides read TGTGCCAGCAGCGACCCCCTCCGGCTAGGAGCGGGCGTTGGCTCCTACAATGAGCAGTTCTTC. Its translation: CASSDPLRLGAGVGSYNEQFF.

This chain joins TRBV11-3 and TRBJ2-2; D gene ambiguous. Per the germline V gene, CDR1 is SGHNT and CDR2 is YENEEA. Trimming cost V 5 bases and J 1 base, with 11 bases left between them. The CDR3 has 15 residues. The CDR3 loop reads CASSQPRGNTGELFF. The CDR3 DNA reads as TGTGCCAGCAGCCAACCACGCGGGAACACCGGGGAGCTGTTTTTT.

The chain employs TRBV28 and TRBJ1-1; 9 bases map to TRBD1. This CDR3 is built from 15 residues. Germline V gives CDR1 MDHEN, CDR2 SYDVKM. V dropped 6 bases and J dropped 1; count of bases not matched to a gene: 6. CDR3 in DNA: TGTGCCAGCAGACACTCGACAGGGGGGAACACTGAAGCTTTCTTT. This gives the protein CASRHSTGGNTEAFF. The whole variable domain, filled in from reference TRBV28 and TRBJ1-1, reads DVKVTQSSRYLVKRTGEKVFLECVQDMDHENMFWYRQDPGLGLRLIYFSYDVKMKEKGDIPEGYSVSREKKERFSLILESASTNQTSMYLCASRHSTGGNTEAFFGQGTRLTVV.

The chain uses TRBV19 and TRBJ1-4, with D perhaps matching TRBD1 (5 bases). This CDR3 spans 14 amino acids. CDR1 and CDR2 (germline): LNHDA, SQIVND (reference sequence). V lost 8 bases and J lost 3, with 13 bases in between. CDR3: CASVAGMANEKLFF. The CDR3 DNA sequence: TGTGCCAGTGTAGCAGGGATGGCTAATGAAAAACTGTTTTTT.

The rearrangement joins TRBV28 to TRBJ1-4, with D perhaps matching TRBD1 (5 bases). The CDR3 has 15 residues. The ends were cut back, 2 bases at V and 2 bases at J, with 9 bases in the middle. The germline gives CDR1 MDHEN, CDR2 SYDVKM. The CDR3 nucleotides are TGTGCCAGCAGTTTAGGGGGGAGGACTAATGAAAAACTGTTTTTT. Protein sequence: CASSLGGRTNEKLFF.

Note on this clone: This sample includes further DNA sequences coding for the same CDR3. The CDR3 sequence is CASSLGTSGDYEQYF. The CDR3 DNA reads as TGCGCCAGCAGCTTGGGTACTAGCGGGGACTACGAGCAGTACTTC. The rearrangement links TRBV5-1 to TRBJ2-7; 10 bases are a match to TRBD2. CDR1 SGHRS and CDR2 YFSETQ come from the germline V gene. CDR3 size: 15 residues. The trim removed 0 bases at V and 3 bases at J, leaving 3 bases unmatched.

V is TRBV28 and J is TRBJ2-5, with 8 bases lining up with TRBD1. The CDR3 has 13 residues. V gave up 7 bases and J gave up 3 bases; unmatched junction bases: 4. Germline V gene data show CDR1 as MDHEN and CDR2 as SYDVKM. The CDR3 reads CASTEGQEETQYF. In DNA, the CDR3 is TGTGCCAGCACAGAGGGACAGGAAGAGACCCAGTACTTC.

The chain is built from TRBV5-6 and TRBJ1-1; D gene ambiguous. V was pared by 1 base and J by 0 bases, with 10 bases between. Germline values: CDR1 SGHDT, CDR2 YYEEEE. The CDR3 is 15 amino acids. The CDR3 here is CASSLSDNMNTEAFF. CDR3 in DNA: TGTGCCAGCAGCTTGTCAGATAACATGAACACTGAAGCTTTCTTT.

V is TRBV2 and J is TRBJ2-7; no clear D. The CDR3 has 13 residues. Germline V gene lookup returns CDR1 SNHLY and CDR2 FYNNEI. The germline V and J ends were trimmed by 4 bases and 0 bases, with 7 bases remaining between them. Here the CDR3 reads CASSGVGSYEQYF. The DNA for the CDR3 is TGTGCCAGCAGTGGGGTCGGCTCCTACGAGCAGTACTTC.

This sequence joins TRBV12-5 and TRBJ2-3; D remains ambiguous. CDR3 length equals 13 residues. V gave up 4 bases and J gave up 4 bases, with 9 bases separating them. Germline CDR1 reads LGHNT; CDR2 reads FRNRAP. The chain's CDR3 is CASGSSGADTQYF. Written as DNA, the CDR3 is TGTGCTAGTGGTTCGAGTGGAGCAGATACGCAGTATTTT.